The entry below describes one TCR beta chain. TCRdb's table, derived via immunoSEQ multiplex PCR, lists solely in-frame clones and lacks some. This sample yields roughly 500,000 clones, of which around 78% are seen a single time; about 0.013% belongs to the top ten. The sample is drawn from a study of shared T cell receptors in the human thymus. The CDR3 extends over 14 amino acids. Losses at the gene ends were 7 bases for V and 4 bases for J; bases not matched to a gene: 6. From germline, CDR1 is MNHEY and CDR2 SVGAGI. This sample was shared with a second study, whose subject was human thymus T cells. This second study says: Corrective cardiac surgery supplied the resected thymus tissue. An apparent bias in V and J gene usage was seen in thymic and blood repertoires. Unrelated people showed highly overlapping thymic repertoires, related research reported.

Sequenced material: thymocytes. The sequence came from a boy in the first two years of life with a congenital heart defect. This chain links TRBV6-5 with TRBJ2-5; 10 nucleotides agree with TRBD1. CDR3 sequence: CASMRTGGTETQYF. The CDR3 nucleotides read TGTGCCAGCATGAGGACAGGGGGGACAGAGACCCAGTACTTC.